This TCR beta chain was captured by sequencing in a study of blood T cell repertoires in COVID-19. Data came from immunoSEQ multiplex PCR; TCRdb stores just in-frame clones and leaves some out. The sample lists about 130,000 clones, about nine tenths occurring once. The receptor was derived from a man aged 45-60 years who had recovered from COVID-19. The sample was PBMCs or T cells enriched from blood (not recorded which).

CDR3 nucleotides: TGTGCCAGCAGCTTAGGCCTCAGCTCTGGAAACACCATATATTTT. It codes for CASSLGLSSGNTIYF. The chain employs TRBV11-2 and TRBJ1-3; no firm D call. Trimming cost V 1 base and J 0 bases, with 7 bases left between them. Germline V gene lookup returns CDR1 SGHAT and CDR2 FQNNGV. This CDR3 has 15 amino acids. Combining the CDR3 with reference TRBV11-2 and TRBJ1-3 gives the whole variable domain EAGVAQSPRYKIIEKRQSVAFWCNPISGHATLYWYQQILGQGPKLLIQFQNNGVVDDSQLPKDRFSAERLKGVDSTLKIQPAKLEDSAVYLCASSLGLSSGNTIYFGEGSWLTVV.